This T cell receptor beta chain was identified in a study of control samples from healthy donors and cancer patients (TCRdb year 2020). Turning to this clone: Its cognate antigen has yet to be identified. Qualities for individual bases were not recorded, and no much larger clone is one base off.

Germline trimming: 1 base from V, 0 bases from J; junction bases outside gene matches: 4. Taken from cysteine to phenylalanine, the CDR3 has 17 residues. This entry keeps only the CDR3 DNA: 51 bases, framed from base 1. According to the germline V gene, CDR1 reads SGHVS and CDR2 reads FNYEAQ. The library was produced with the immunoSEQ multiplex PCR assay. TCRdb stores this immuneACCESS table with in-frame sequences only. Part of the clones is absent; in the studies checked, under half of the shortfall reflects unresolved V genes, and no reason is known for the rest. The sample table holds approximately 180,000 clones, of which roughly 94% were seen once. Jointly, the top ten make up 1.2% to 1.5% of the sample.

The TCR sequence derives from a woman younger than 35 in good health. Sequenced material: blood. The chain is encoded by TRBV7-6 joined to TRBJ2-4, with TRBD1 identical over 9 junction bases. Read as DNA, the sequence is TGTGCCAGCAGCTTAGAAAAGGGACAGGGAGCCAAAAACATTCAGTACTTC. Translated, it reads CASSLEKGQGAKNIQYF.